The clone carrying this T cell receptor beta chain was detected once. Original analysis: Nucleated cell counts were estimated from reference gene primer amplification. Sequencing used immunoSEQ multiplex PCR; TCRdb keeps in-frame clones, though not all of them. That table gives V, J and clone size, and the DNA gave D and trimming. The profile covers 180,000 or so clones, with more than 80% appearing a single time and about 10% taken by the ten largest. V was clipped by 5 bases and J by 5 bases; unmatched bases: 6. The CDR3 extends over 15 amino acids. Looked up from germline, CDR1 is SGHTA and CDR2 is FQGNSA. Seattle participants joined during active infection and were tracked over time. This sample stems from a study of blood T cell repertoires in COVID-19. Study-level information: Acute and convalescent COVID-19 specimens originated in the United States, Italy and Spain. Sample material is recorded as cDNA or gDNA derived from T cells, B-cell-depleted T cells, or PBMCs.

This receptor was obtained from a woman in her thirties or forties with COVID-19, enrolled during active disease. The chain is built from TRBV7-2 and TRBJ2-7, with 13 bases that match TRBD2. The source material was peripheral blood. CDR3: CASSPGLAGRHEQYF. CDR3 sequence (DNA): TGTGCCAGCAGCCCGGGACTAGCGGGACGTCACGAGCAGTACTTC. The entire variable domain, with the rest obtained from reference TRBV7-2 and TRBJ2-7, is as follows: GAGVSQSPSNKVTEKGKDVELRCDPISGHTALYWYRQSLGQGLEFLIYFQGNSAPDKSGLPSDRFSAERTGGSVSTLTIQRTQQEDSAVYLCASSPGLAGRHEQYFGPGTRLTVT.